This T cell receptor beta chain was captured by sequencing in a study of CD8 T cells in ankylosing spondylitis. V was pared by 6 bases and J by 7 bases, with 4 bases of the junction left unmatched. CDR1 is KGHDR, CDR2 SFDVKD, per germline. This CDR3 is built from 14 residues. The study's findings and limits: The study identified a TCR beta motif of under 10 highly homologous variants that appeared characteristic of ankylosing spondylitis blood.

One entry per CDR3 protein results from TCRdb running MiXCR on the 5' RACE reads. The repertoire holds approximately 540,000 distinct CDR3 sequences, 12% seen once, with over 6.5% in the top ten. Only a few counts were recorded for this clonotype. Antigen specificity is unknown. This receptor was taken from a male donor with ankylosing spondylitis. The rearrangement links TRBV24-1 to TRBJ2-1; 11 nucleotides match TRBD1. The sample comprised blood, either unsorted or a sorted T cell fraction (not recorded which). CDR3 in DNA: TGTGCCACCAGTCCTGGACAGGGGGCGAATGAGCAGTTCTTC. Residues: CATSPGQGANEQFF.